This T cell receptor beta chain was obtained from a study of T cells in Graves' hyperthyroidism and ophthalmopathy. Whole-study results and caveats: Most thyroid-expanded clonotypes above 0.001 were also found in blood.

At least ten counts were recorded for this clonotype. Its cognate antigen is unknown. Trimming took off 5 bases at V and 1 base at J, with 12 bases between the two ends. Germline V gene sequence: CDR1 SGHAT, CDR2 FQNNGV. CDR3 length equals 14 residues. RNA transcripts were the template for amplifying TCR beta CDR3 regions. HTBI primers were used for first-round RT-PCR of the TCR CDR3. TCRdb reprocessed the multiplex PCR reads via MiXCR and lists one record per CDR3 protein. The sample records 500,000 to 600,000 distinct CDR3 sequences, about 45% being singletons. Aged 18 to 65, the patients had hyperthyroidism that was newly diagnosed and had lasted under 2 months. Together with thyroid ultrasound, orbital computed tomography, serum thyroxine and TRAb, clinical symptoms were used for diagnoses.

The V gene is TRBV11-2, the J gene TRBJ2-7; possible D gene TRBD1, 6 bases. The sequencing sample was made of peripheral blood or thyroid tissue (not recorded which). This TCR was sampled from a woman between 18 and 29 years old with Graves' hyperthyroidism. CDR3 nucleotide sequence: TGTGCCAGCAGCCCAGACAGGACTTCCTACGAGCAGTACTTC. Its protein is CASSPDRTSYEQYF.